Described below is a single T cell receptor (beta chain) sequence and its context. What antigen it recognizes has not been identified. Base qualities were left out, and no much larger clone turns up one base away. There are 16 amino acids in the CDR3, from cysteine to phenylalanine inclusive. Only the CDR3 DNA stays, 48 bases, in frame from base 1. CDR1 and CDR2 (SGHRS, YFSETQ) derive from the germline V gene. V sheds 0 bases and J sheds 1 base, leaving 13 bases between their ends. This sample was taken from a study of T cell responses to AZD1222 COVID-19 vaccine (dated by TCRdb to about 2021). About the investigation overall: AZD1222 recipients with second doses at about 4 weeks or about 12 weeks were pooled, because spike-specific TCR depth and breadth did not differ between schedules. TCR sequencing covered over 230 trial participants: about 210 given two doses of AZD1222 and 26 given two doses of MenACWY control vaccine. Enrollment into the trials was organized by age into subgroups of 18-55, 56-69 and 70-plus years, and those subgroups contained roughly 140, 27 and 60 TCR-sequenced participants, respectively.

Findings and caveats that apply to the study as a whole: Conclusions about previously exposed vaccinees were limited because only a handful of AZD1222 recipients were SARS-CoV-2 seropositive at baseline. After two AZD1222 doses, spike-specific TCR breadth and depth were significantly higher than at day 0 and than in MenACWY recipients. Most participants were white British and females outnumbered males, and the authors suggested that clonal diversity may have been underestimated. The 56-69-year group was small, and its depth increase did not reach significance, likely because of low power. Because no samples from the day 14 peak response were available, repertoires could be characterized only after the peak T cell response. Reportedly, almost half of the unique spike-specific TCRs recognized epitopes lying outside the regions that are mutated in the B.1.351 and B.1.1.7 variants. Vaccine-associated CD4 TCRs spanned the whole spike protein, with dominant responses in regions 160-218 and 743-854.

The CDR3 regions of human TCRbeta chains were analyzed by immunosequencing. The authors' analysis ran thus. Repertoire TCRs were matched against a reference library of SARS-CoV-2-specific TCRs generated with the MIRA antigen-specificity platform. Breadth meant the fraction of unique TCRs that were SARS-CoV-2-associated, whereas depth meant the fraction of total T cells that were SARS-CoV-2-associated. Each spike-specific TCR was assigned to its reactive spike region and to a CD4 or CD8 class using the MIRA data. Log10-transformed breadth and depth values were compared by one-way ANOVA with Sidak's multiple comparisons tests. TCRdb carries this immuneACCESS record with in-frame sequences only. Its versions omit some clonotypes, under half of them owing to an unresolved V gene in the studies checked, with the rest unexplained. V and J calls and clone size are as listed in that table; D and trimming were resolved from the DNA. The sample profile shows some 140,000 clones; roughly 90% of them were found once. 1.9% of the sample is in the top ten clones.

Read against the paper, the sample's time point label means: baseline before first vaccination. The vaccinee samples were drawn from two UK trials, COV001 and COV002, one of which was a single-blind randomized controlled phase 2/3 trial testing AZD1222 (ChAdOx1 nCoV-19) in healthy adults. For TCRbeta chain sequencing, PBMC samples were collected from trial participants at day 0 and at day 28 after the second dose. The starting material was peripheral blood, obtained on day 0 of AZD1222 vaccination. This sequence was found in an adult in good health. The rearrangement joined TRBV5-1 to TRBJ2-5; the D gene may be TRBD1 or TRBD2, since each aligns over 7 bases. The CDR3 loop reads CASSLGPRGGQETQYF. The DNA is TGCGCCAGCAGCTTGGGTCCCAGGGGGGGCCAAGAGACCCAGTACTTC. The CDR3, completed at both ends by the reference TRBV5-1 and TRBJ2-5 genes, gives the full variable domain KAGVTQTPRYLIKTRGQQVTLSCSPISGHRSVSWYQQTPGQGLQFLFEYFSETQRNKGNFPGRFSGRQFSNSRSEMNVSTLELGDSALYLCASSLGPRGGQETQYFGPGTRLLVL.